The rows below give T cell receptor beta chains drawn from one sample of a study of cytomegalovirus exposure and HLA in healthy donors. Assay used: immunoSEQ multiplex PCR; TCRdb lists only in-frame clones, some missing. The sample holds fewer than 200,000 clones, 80% seen once. Sequenced input: PBMCs. Every receptor here comes from a woman in her forties or fifties in good health and CMV-seropositive. Each CDR3 is given with its conserved first and last residue. A D gene is named only where the DNA matches it firmly. Rows may omit the clone size; those that give it use once, few, many or a size class.

V gene: TRBV6-4; D gene: TRBD1; clone size: NA; J gene: TRBJ2-7; CDR3 DNA: TGTGCCAGCAGTGCCCCCCGGACAGGGATCCACGAGCAGTACTTC; CDR3 protein: CASSAPRTGIHEQYF
V gene: TRBV7-2; D gene: TRBD1; clone size: NA; J gene: TRBJ1-3; CDR3 DNA: TGTGCCAGCAGCTTATGGGGACAGTACTCTGGAAACACCATATATTTT; CDR3 protein: CASSLWGQYSGNTIYF
V gene: TRBV5-4; D gene: TRBD1; clone size: NA; J gene: TRBJ2-5; CDR3 DNA: TGTGCCAGCAGCTTGGACCTACAGGGGGCGCAAGAGACCCAGTACTTC; CDR3 protein: CASSLDLQGAQETQYF
V gene: TRBV21-1; D gene: NA; clone size: NA; J gene: TRBJ2-7; CDR3 DNA: TGTGCCAGCAGCAACAAGGGACAGCACAGAGTCTACGAGCAGTACTTC; CDR3 protein: CASSNKGQHRVYEQYF
V gene: TRBV7-7; D gene: TRBD2; clone size: few; J gene: TRBJ2-3; CDR3 DNA: TGTGCTAGCAGCTTGGGTAGCGGGGGAGATACGCAGTATTTT; CDR3 protein: CASSLGSGGDTQYF
V gene: TRBV19; D gene: NA; clone size: NA; J gene: TRBJ1-5; CDR3 DNA: TGTGCCTCAGGGGCCTTACTGCCCCAGCATTTT; CDR3 protein: CASGALLPQHF
V gene: TRBV28; D gene: NA; clone size: NA; J gene: TRBJ1-5; CDR3 DNA: TGTGCCAGCAGTTCTCCCACGGGAGGGACCTCCAATCAGCCCCAGCATTTT; CDR3 protein: CASSSPTGGTSNQPQHF
V gene: TRBV2; D gene: NA; clone size: NA; J gene: TRBJ2-2; CDR3 DNA: TGTGCCATCGGGACAATCGCCGGGGAGCTGTTTTTT; CDR3 protein: CAIGTIAGELFF
V gene: TRBV5-1; D gene: NA; clone size: few; J gene: TRBJ2-5; CDR3 DNA: TGCGCCAGCAGCTTCAGAGGGGGGGCCGGAGAGACCCAGTACTTC; CDR3 protein: CASSFRGGAGETQYF
V gene: TRBV4-2; D gene: TRBD2; clone size: few; J gene: TRBJ2-3; CDR3 DNA: TGTGCCAGCAGCCGCGAAGCGGGGCTCGGCACAGATACGCAGTATTTT; CDR3 protein: CASSREAGLGTDTQYF
V gene: TRBV7-3; D gene: TRBD2; clone size: once; J gene: TRBJ2-1; CDR3 DNA: TGTGCCAGCAGCTTGACTAGCGGGGGGACCTACAATGAGCAGTTCTTC; CDR3 protein: CASSLTSGGTYNEQFF
V gene: TRBV6-1; D gene: NA; clone size: NA; J gene: TRBJ2-7; CDR3 DNA: TGTGCCAGCAGTGAATATAGTCTAGCCTTCTCCTACGAGCAGTACTTC; CDR3 protein: CASSEYSLAFSYEQYF
V gene: TRBV5-4; D gene: TRBD2; clone size: NA; J gene: TRBJ2-5; CDR3 DNA: TGTGCCAGCAGCCGTATTGGTCGGTCTAGCGGAGACGGAGAGACCCAGTACTTC; CDR3 protein: CASSRIGRSSGDGETQYF
V gene: TRBV19; D gene: NA; clone size: NA; J gene: TRBJ2-7; CDR3 DNA: TGTGCCAGTAGTGGGCCAGGGCCCAGCTACGAGCAGTACTTC; CDR3 protein: CASSGPGPSYEQYF
V gene: TRBV6-4; D gene: TRBD2; clone size: NA; J gene: TRBJ2-2; CDR3 DNA: TGTGCCAGCAGTGAGCTAGCGGGTGACACCGGGGAGCTGTTTTTT; CDR3 protein: CASSELAGDTGELFF
V gene: TRBV20-1; D gene: NA; clone size: NA; J gene: TRBJ2-1; CDR3 DNA: TGCAGCCCGAATGAGCAGTTCTTC; CDR3 protein: CSPNEQFF
V gene: TRBV18; D gene: TRBD1; clone size: NA; J gene: TRBJ1-2; CDR3 DNA: TGTGCCAGCTCACCCGGGACAGGGAATGGCTACACCTTC; CDR3 protein: CASSPGTGNGYTF
V gene: TRBV7-2; D gene: NA; clone size: NA; J gene: TRBJ2-5; CDR3 DNA: TGTGCCAGCAGCTACTCGGGGATCCAAGAGACCCAGTACTTC; CDR3 protein: CASSYSGIQETQYF
V gene: TRBV7-9; D gene: NA; clone size: NA; J gene: TRBJ1-1; CDR3 DNA: TGTGCCAGCAGCTACACGGGGAACACTGAAGCTTTCTTT; CDR3 protein: CASSYTGNTEAFF
V gene: TRBV6-6; D gene: NA; clone size: NA; J gene: TRBJ2-3; CDR3 DNA: TGTGCCAGCAGTTACGGCGGGGCGTCAGATACGCAGTATTTT; CDR3 protein: CASSYGGASDTQYF
V gene: TRBV28; D gene: TRBD1; clone size: NA; J gene: TRBJ1-4; CDR3 DNA: TGTGCCAGCAGTCTATTACAGGGGTACGAAAAACTGTTTTTT; CDR3 protein: CASSLLQGYEKLFF
V gene: TRBV6-5; D gene: TRBD2; clone size: few; J gene: TRBJ2-7; CDR3 DNA: TGTGCCAGCCCGGGACTAGCGGGAGGCTACGAGCAGTACTTC; CDR3 protein: CASPGLAGGYEQYF
V gene: TRBV19; D gene: NA; clone size: once; J gene: TRBJ1-1; CDR3 DNA: TGTGCCAGTAGTATTAACGTCGGGACATTGGCTGAAGCTTTCTTT; CDR3 protein: CASSINVGTLAEAFF